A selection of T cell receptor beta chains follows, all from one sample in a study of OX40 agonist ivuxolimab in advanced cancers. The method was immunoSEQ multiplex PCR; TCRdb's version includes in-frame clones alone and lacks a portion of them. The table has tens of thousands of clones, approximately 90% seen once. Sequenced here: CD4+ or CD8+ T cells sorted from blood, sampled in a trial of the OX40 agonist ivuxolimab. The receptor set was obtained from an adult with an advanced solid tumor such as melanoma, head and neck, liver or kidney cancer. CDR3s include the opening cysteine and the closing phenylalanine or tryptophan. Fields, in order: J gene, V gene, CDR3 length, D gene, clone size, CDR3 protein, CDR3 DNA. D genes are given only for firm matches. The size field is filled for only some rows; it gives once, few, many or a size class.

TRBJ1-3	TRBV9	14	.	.	CASSERDLLNTIYF	TGTGCCAGCAGCGAGAGGGACTTGCTAAACACCATATATTTT
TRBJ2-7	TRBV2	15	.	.	CASSGPTDNSYEQYF	TGTGCCAGCAGTGGGCCGACGGACAATTCCTACGAGCAGTACTTC
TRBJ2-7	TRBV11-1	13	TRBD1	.	CASSRDRVLEQYF	TGTGCCAGCAGCCGAGACAGGGTTCTCGAGCAGTACTTC
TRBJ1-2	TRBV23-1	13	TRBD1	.	CASIPRGRHGYTF	TGCGCCAGCATACCGAGGGGGCGGCATGGCTACACCTTC
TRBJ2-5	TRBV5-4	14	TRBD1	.	CASSPQGRGGTQYF	TGTGCCAGCAGCCCACAGGGGAGAGGAGGGACCCAGTACTTC
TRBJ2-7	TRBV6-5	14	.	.	CASSTPGVTYEQYF	TGTGCCAGCAGCACCCCGGGAGTTACCTACGAGCAGTACTTC
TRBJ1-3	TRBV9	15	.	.	CASSVDGGRGNTIYF	TGTGCCAGCAGCGTCGACGGGGGCCGAGGAAACACCATATATTTT
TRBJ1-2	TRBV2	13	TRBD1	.	CASSEGTGVGYTF	TGTGCCAGCAGTGAAGGTACAGGGGTTGGCTACACCTTC
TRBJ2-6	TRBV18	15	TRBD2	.	CASSPSGAGANVLTF	TGTGCCAGCTCACCTAGCGGGGCTGGGGCCAACGTCCTGACTTTC
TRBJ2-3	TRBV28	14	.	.	CASSFGLRGDTQYF	TGTGCCAGCAGTTTTGGACTGCGGGGAGATACGCAGTATTTT
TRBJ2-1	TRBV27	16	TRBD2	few	CASSDAGGGSYNEQFF	TGTGCCAGCAGTGACGCGGGAGGCGGCTCCTACAATGAGCAGTTCTTC
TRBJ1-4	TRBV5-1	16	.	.	CASSVEGAAANEKLFF	TGCGCCAGCAGCGTCGAAGGGGCTGCCGCTAATGAAAAACTGTTTTTT
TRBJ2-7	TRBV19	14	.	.	CASNAGTDSYEQYF	TGTGCCAGTAACGCCGGGACGGATTCCTACGAGCAGTACTTC
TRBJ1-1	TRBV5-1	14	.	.	CASSLADSRFEAFF	TGCGCCAGCAGCTTGGCCGATTCCCGTTTTGAAGCTTTCTTT
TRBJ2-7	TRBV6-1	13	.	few	CAAVKDSSYEQYF	TGTGCCGCCGTTAAGGACAGCTCCTACGAGCAGTACTTC
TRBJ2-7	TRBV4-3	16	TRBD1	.	CASSQDRRGKAYEQYF	TGCGCCAGCAGCCAAGATCGCAGGGGGAAGGCGTACGAGCAGTACTTC
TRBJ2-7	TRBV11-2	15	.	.	CASSLDPGSSYEQYF	TGTGCCAGCAGCTTAGATCCGGGAAGCTCCTACGAGCAGTACTTC
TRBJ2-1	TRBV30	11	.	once	CAWTGDNEQFF	TGTGCCTGGACAGGGGATAATGAGCAGTTCTTC
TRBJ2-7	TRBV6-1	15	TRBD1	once	CASNPSRQGSDEQYF	TGTGCCAGCAATCCCAGTAGACAGGGTTCTGACGAGCAGTACTTC
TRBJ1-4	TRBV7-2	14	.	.	CASSLMGSNEKLFF	TGTGCCAGCAGCTTAATGGGGTCTAATGAAAAACTGTTTTTT
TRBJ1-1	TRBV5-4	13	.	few	CASSLVQSTEAFF	TGTGCCAGCAGCTTGGTACAGAGCACTGAAGCTTTCTTT
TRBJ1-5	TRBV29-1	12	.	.	CSVVDVGGPQHF	TGCAGCGTTGTAGACGTCGGAGGACCCCAGCATTTT
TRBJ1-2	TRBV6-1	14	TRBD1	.	CASSQTGWDYGYTF	TGTGCCAGCAGTCAGACAGGGTGGGACTATGGCTACACCTTC
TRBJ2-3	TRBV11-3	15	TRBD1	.	CASSSRAGGDYTQYF	TGTGCCAGCAGCTCGAGAGCAGGGGGCGATTATACGCAGTATTTT
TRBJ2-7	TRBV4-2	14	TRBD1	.	CASSLGGQPYEQYF	TGTGCCAGCAGCTTAGGGGGACAGCCCTACGAGCAGTACTTC
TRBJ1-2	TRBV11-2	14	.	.	CASSLQGTNYGYTF	TGTGCCAGCAGCTTACAGGGAACCAACTATGGCTACACCTTC
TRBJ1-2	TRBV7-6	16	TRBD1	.	CASSPEVGQGAIGYTF	TGTGCCAGCAGCCCGGAGGTCGGGCAGGGGGCAATTGGCTACACCTTC
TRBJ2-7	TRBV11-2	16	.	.	CASSLRGVAGPYEQYF	TGTGCCAGCAGCTTACGCGGAGTCGCGGGGCCTTACGAGCAGTACTTC
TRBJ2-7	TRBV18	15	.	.	CASSPGTLRLGEQYF	TGTGCCAGCTCACCCGGGACACTCCGGCTCGGCGAGCAGTACTTC
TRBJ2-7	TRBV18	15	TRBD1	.	CASSPPTGGSLTQYF	TGTGCCAGCTCACCACCGACAGGGGGTTCCTTGACGCAGTACTTC
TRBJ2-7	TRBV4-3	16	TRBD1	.	CASSQGVGQGAHEQYF	TGCGCCAGCAGCCAAGGGGTGGGACAGGGGGCCCACGAGCAGTACTTC
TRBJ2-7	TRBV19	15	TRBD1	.	CASSMGQGVSYEQYF	TGTGCCAGTAGTATGGGGCAGGGGGTCTCCTACGAGCAGTACTTC
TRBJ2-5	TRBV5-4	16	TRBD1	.	CASSSGGQGARETQYF	TGTGCCAGCAGCTCAGGGGGACAGGGGGCGCGAGAGACCCAGTACTTC
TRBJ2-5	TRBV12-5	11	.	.	CASGLRETQYF	TGTGCTAGTGGTTTGAGGGAGACCCAGTACTTC
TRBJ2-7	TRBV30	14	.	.	CAWSVGGLNYEQYF	TGTGCCTGGAGTGTCGGTGGGCTAAACTACGAGCAGTACTTC
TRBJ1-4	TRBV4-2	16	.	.	CASSQDVGVDSEKLFF	TGTGCCAGCAGCCAAGATGTAGGGGTCGATTCTGAAAAACTGTTTTTT
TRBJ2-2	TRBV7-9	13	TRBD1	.	CAADRGPLAELFF	TGTGCAGCGGACAGGGGGCCCCTCGCGGAGCTGTTTTTT
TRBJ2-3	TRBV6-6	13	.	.	CASSPRFPDTQYF	TGTGCCAGCAGTCCCCGATTCCCAGATACGCAGTATTTT
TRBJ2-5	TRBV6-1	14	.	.	CASSGGGSQETQYF	TGTGCCAGCAGTGGGGGGGGCTCCCAAGAGACCCAGTACTTC
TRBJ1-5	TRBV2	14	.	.	CASSGQVGDQPQHF	TGTGCCAGCAGTGGGCAAGTCGGCGATCAGCCCCAGCATTTT
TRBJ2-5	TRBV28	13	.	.	CASKVHPQETQYF	TGTGCCAGCAAGGTACATCCGCAAGAGACCCAGTACTTC
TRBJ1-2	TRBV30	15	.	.	CAWNHRGRFDYGYTF	TGTGCCTGGAATCACCGGGGCCGATTTGACTATGGCTACACCTTC
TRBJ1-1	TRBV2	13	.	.	CASTFSTNTEAFF	TGTGCCAGCACTTTTAGTACGAACACTGAAGCTTTCTTT
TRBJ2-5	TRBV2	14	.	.	CASSAASKAETQYF	TGTGCCAGCAGTGCCGCGAGCAAGGCGGAGACCCAGTACTTC
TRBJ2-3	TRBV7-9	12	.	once	CASSAVADTQYF	TGTGCCAGCAGCGCTGTGGCAGATACGCAGTATTTT
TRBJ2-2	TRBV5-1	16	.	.	CASSPDPQGGGGELFF	TGCGCCAGCAGCCCCGACCCTCAGGGAGGAGGCGGGGAGCTGTTTTTT
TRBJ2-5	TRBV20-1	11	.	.	CSARLRETQYF	TGCAGTGCTAGGCTGCGGGAGACCCAGTACTTC
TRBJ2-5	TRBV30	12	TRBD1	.	CAWMTGPETQYF	TGTGCCTGGATGACAGGGCCAGAGACCCAGTACTTC
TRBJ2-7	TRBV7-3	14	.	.	CASSLSDQGHEQYF	TGTGCCAGCAGCTTAAGTGACCAGGGGCACGAGCAGTACTTC
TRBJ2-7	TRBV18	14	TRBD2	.	CASSLPGGPYEQYF	TGTGCCAGCTCACTCCCGGGAGGGCCCTACGAGCAGTACTTC
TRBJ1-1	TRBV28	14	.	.	CASSFGVINTEAFF	TGTGCCAGCAGTTTTGGGGTTATAAACACTGAAGCTTTCTTT
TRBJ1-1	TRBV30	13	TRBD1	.	CAWSRPDRLGAFF	TGTGCCTGGAGTCGACCGGACAGGTTGGGGGCTTTCTTT
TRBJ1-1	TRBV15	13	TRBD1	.	CATTGQYNTEAFF	TGTGCCACCACGGGACAGTATAACACTGAAGCTTTCTTT
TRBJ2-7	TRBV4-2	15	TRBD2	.	CASSPQLAGGYEQYF	TGTGCCAGCAGCCCCCAACTAGCGGGAGGTTACGAGCAGTACTTC
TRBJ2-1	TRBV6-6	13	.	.	CASMRGDYNEQFF	TGTGCCAGCATGAGGGGAGACTACAATGAGCAGTTCTTC
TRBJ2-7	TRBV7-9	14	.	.	CASSLGGLVYEQYF	TGTGCCAGCAGCTTGGGGGGGCTCGTCTACGAGCAGTACTTC
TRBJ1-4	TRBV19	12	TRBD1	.	CASKQGFEKLFF	TGTGCCAGTAAACAGGGGTTTGAAAAACTGTTTTTT